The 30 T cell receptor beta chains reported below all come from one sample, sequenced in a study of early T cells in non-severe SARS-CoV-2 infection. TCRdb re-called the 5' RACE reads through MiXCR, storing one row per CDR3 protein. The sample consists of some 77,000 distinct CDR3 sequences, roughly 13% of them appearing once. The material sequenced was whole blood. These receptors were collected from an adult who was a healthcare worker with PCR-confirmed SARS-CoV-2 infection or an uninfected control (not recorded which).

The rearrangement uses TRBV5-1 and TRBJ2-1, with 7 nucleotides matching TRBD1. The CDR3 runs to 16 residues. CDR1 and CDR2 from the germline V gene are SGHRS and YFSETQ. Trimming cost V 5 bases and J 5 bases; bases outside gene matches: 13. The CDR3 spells CASSFKTGDQNNEQFF. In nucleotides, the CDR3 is TGCGCCAGCAGTTTTAAAACAGGGGATCAGAACAATGAGCAGTTCTTC.

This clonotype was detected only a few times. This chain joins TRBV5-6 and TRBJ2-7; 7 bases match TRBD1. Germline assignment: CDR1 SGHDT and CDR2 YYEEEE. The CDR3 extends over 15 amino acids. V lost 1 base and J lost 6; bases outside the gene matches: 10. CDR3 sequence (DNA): TGTGCCAGCAGCTTGCCGATTACCTCAGGGGGCGAGCAGTACTTC. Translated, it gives CASSLPITSGGEQYF.

The CDR3 protein is CASSIDRGKTYNEQFF. In nucleotides, the CDR3 is TGTGCCAGTAGTATAGACAGGGGCAAAACCTACAATGAGCAGTTCTTC. The V gene is TRBV19, the J gene TRBJ2-1; D might be TRBD1 (6 bases). Germline-derived CDR1 and CDR2 are LNHDA and SQIVND (reference sequence). The V end was cut by 0 bases, the J end by 2 bases, with 11 bases between. CDR3 length: 16 residues.

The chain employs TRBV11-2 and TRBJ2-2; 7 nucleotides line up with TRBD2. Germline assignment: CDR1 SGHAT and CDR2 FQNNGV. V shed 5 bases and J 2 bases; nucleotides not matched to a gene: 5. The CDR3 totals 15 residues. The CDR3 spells CASSTWEGNTGELFF. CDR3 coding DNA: TGTGCCAGCAGCACATGGGAGGGCAACACCGGGGAGCTGTTTTTT.

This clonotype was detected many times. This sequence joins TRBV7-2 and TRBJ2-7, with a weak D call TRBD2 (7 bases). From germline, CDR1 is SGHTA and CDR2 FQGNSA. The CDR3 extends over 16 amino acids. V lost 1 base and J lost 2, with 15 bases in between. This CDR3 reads CASSLDGAGAPYEQYF. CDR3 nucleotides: TGTGCCAGCAGCTTAGACGGCGCGGGGGCCCCCTACGAGCAGTACTTC.

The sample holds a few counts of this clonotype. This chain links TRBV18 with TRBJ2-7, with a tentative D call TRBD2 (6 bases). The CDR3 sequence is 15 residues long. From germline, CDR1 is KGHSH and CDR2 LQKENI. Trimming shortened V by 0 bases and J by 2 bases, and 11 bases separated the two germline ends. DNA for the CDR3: TGTGCCAGCTCACCACCGGGACTCGTAACCTACGAGCAGTACTTC. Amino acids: CASSPPGLVTYEQYF.

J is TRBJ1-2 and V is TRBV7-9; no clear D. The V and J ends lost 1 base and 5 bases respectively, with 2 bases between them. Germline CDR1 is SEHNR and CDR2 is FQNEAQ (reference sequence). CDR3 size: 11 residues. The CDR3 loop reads CASSLEYGYTF. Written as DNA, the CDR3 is TGTGCCAGCAGCTTAGAATATGGCTACACCTTC.

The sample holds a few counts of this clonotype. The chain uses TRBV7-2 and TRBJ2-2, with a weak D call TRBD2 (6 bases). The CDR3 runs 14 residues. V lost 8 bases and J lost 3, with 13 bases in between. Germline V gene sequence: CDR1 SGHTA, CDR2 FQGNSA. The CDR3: CASSLWEDTGELFF. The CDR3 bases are TGTGCCAGCTCCCTGTGGGAGGACACCGGGGAGCTGTTTTTT.

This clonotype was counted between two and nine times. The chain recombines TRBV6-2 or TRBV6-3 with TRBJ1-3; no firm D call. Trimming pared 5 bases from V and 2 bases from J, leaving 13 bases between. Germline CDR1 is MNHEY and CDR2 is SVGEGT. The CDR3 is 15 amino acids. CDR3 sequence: CASSLYNGPGNTIYF. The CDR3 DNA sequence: TGTGCCAGCAGTCTCTACAACGGGCCTGGAAACACCATATATTTT.

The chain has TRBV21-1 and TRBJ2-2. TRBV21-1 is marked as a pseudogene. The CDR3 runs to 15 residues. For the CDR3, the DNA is TGTGCCAGCAGCAGAGCATCCGTGAACACCGGGGAGCTGTTTTTT. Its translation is CASSRASVNTGELFF.

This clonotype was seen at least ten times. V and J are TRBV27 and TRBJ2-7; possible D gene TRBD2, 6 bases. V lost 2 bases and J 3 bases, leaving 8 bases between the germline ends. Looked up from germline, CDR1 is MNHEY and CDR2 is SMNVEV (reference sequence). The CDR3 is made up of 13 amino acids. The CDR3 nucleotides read TGTGCCAGCAGTTTAGGGACTGACTACGAGCAGTACTTC. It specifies CASSLGTDYEQYF.

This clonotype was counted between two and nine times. CDR3 residues: CSALGLAGGSSYEQYF. CDR3 in DNA: TGCAGTGCTTTGGGACTAGCGGGAGGAAGCTCCTACGAGCAGTACTTC. This rearrangement joins TRBV20-1 to TRBJ2-7; 15 nucleotides agree with TRBD2. J gave up 0 bases and V 5 bases, and 5 bases lay outside the gene matches. CDR3 length: 16 residues. Germline-derived CDR1 and CDR2 are DFQATT and SNEGSKA (reference sequence).

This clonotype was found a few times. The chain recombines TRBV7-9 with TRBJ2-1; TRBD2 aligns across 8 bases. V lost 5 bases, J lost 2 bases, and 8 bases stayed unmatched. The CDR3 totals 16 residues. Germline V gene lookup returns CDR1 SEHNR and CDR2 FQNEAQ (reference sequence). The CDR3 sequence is CASSTRTSRPYNEQFF. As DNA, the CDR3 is TGTGCCAGCAGCACCCGGACTAGCCGCCCCTACAATGAGCAGTTCTTC.

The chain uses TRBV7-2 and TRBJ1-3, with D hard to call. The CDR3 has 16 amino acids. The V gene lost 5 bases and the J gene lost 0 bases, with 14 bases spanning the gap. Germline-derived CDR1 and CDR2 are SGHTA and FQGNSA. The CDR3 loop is CASSPVGSYSGNTIYF. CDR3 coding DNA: TGTGCCAGCAGCCCAGTCGGGTCCTACTCTGGAAACACCATATATTTT.

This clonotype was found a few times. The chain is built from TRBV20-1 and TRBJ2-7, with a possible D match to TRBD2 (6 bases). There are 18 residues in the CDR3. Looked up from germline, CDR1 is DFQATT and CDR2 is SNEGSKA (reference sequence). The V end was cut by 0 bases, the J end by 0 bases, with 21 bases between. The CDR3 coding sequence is TGCAGTGCTAGAGATATAAAGGAGTGGCGGGGAGACTCCTACGAGCAGTACTTC. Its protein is CSARDIKEWRGDSYEQYF.

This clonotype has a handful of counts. The CDR3: CASSSGPAGELFF. CDR3 nucleotides: TGTGCCAGTAGTTCGGGACCGGCCGGGGAGCTGTTTTTT. This sequence joins TRBV19 and TRBJ2-2; D is tentatively TRBD1 or TRBD2 (5 bases each). From germline, CDR1 is LNHDA and CDR2 SQIVND (reference sequence). The CDR3 runs to 13 residues. Between the trimmed V and J ends, which lost 5 bases and 6 bases, there was a span of 10 bases.

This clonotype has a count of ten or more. CDR3 in DNA: TGTGCCAGCTCACCCCCCGGGTCCCTAGCTGGGACCGAGCAGTACTTC. Its protein product is CASSPPGSLAGTEQYF. This chain links TRBV18 with TRBJ2-7; D could derive from TRBD1 or TRBD2 (5 bases each). CDR1 KGHSH and CDR2 LQKENI come from the germline V gene. V was pared by 3 bases and J by 6 bases, with 21 bases between. CDR3 size: 16 residues.

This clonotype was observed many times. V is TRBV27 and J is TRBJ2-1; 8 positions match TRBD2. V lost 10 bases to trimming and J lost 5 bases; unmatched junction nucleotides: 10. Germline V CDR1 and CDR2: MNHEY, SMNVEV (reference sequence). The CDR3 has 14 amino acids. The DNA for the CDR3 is TGTGCCACGTCGGGACTAGGATCGAACAATGAGCAGTTCTTC. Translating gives CATSGLGSNNEQFF.

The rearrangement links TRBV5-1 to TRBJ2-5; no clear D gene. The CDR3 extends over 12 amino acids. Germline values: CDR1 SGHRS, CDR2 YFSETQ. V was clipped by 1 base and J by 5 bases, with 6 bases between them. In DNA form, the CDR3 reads TGCGCCAGCAGCTTGAGCCAGGAGACCCAGTACTTC. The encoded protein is CASSLSQETQYF.

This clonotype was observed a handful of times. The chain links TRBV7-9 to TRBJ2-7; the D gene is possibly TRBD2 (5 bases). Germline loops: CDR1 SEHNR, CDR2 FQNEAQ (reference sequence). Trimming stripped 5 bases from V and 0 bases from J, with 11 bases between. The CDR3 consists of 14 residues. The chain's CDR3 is CASSRAEGSYEQYF. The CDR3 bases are TGTGCCAGCAGCCGAGCCGAGGGCTCCTACGAGCAGTACTTC. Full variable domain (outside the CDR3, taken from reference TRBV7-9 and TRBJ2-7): DTGVSQNPRHKITKRGQNVTFRCDPISEHNRLYWYRQTLGQGPEFLTYFQNEAQLEKSRLLSDRFSAERPKGSFSTLEIQRTEQGDSAMYLCASSRAEGSYEQYFGPGTRLTVT.

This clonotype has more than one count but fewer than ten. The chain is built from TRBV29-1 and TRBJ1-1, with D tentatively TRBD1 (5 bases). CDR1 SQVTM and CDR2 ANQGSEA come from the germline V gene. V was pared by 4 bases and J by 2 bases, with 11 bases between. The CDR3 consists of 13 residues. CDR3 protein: CSVVVQANTEAFF. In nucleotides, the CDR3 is TGCAGCGTTGTGGTACAGGCTAACACTGAAGCTTTCTTT. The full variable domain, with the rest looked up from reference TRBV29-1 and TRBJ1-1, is SAVISQKPSRDICQRGTSLTIQCQVDSQVTMMFWYRQQPGQSLTLIATANQGSEATYESGFVIDKFPISRPNLTFSTLTVSNMSPEDSSIYLCSVVVQANTEAFFGQGTRLTVV.

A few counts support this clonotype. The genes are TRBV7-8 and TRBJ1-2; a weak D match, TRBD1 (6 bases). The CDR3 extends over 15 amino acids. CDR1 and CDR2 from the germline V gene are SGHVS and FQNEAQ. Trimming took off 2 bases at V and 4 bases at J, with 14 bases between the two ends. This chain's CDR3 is CASSLSTGSAYGYTF. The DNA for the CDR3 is TGTGCCAGCAGCTTATCAACAGGGAGCGCCTATGGCTACACCTTC.

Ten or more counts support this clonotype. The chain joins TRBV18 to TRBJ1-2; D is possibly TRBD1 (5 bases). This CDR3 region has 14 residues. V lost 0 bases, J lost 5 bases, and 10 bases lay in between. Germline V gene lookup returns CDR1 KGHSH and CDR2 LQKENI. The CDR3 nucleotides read TGTGCCAGCTCACCACCGGGACCCTCATATGGCTACACCTTC. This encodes CASSPPGPSYGYTF.

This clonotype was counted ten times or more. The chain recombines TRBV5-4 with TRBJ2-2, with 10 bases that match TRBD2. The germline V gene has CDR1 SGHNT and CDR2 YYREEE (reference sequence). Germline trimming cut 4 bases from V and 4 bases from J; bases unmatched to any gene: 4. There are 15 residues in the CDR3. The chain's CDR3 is CASSQREGGTGELFF. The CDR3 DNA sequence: TGTGCCAGCAGCCAGCGGGAGGGCGGCACCGGGGAGCTGTTTTTT.

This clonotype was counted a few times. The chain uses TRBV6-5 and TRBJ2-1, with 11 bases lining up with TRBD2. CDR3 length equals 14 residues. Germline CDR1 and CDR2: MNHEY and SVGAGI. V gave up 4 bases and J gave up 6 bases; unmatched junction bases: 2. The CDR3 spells CASSSTSGSNEQFF. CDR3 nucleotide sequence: TGTGCCAGCAGTTCCACTAGCGGGAGCAATGAGCAGTTCTTC.

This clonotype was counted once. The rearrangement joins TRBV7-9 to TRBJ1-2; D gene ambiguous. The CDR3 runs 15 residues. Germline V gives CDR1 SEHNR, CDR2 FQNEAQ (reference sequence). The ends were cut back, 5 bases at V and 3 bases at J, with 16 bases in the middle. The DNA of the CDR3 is TGTGCCAGCAGCACCCGGACCCGTGCTGACTATGGCTACACCTTC. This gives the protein CASSTRTRADYGYTF.

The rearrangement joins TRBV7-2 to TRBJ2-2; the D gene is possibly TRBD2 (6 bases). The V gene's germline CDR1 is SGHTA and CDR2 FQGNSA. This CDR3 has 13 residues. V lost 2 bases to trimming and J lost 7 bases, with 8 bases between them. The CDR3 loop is CASSLQGGGELFF. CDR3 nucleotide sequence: TGTGCCAGCAGCTTACAGGGAGGCGGGGAGCTGTTTTTT.

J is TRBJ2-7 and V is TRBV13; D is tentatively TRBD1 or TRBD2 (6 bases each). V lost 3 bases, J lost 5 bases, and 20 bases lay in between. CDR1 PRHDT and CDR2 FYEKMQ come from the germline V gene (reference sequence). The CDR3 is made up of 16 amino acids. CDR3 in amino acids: CASSFRGQGYANEQYF. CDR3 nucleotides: TGTGCCAGCAGCTTTCGGGGGCAGGGGTATGCCAACGAGCAGTACTTC. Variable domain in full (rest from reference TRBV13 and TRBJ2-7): AAGVIQSPRHLIKEKRETATLKCYPIPRHDTVYWYQQGPGQDPQFLISFYEKMQSDKGSIPDRFSAQQFSDYHSELNMSSLELGDSALYFCASSFRGQGYANEQYFGPGTRLTVT.

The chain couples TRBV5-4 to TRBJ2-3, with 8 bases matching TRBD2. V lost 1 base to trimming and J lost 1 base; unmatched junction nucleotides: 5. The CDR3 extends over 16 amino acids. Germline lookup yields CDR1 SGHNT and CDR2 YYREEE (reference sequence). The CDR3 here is CASSLFWRGGTDTQYF. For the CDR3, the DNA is TGTGCCAGCAGCTTGTTTTGGCGGGGGGGCACAGATACGCAGTATTTT.

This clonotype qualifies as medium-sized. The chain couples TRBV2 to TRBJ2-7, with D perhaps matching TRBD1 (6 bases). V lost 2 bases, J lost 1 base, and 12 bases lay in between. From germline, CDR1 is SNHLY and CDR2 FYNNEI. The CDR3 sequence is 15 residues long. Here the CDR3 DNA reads TGTGCCAGCAGTGAATTGGGGGCAGTTTCCTACGAGCAGTACTTC. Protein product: CASSELGAVSYEQYF.